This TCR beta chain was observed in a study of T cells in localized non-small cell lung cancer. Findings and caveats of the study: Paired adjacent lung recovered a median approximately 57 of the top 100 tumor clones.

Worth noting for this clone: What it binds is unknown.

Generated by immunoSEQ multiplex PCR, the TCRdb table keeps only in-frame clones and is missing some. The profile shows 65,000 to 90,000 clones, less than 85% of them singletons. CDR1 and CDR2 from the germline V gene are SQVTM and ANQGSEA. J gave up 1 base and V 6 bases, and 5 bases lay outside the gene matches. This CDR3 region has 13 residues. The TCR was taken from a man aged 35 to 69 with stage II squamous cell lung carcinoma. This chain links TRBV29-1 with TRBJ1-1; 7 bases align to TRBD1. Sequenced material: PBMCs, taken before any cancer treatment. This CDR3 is CSVAGTANTEAFF. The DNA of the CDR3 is TGCAGCGTCGCCGGGACAGCGAACACTGAAGCTTTCTTT.